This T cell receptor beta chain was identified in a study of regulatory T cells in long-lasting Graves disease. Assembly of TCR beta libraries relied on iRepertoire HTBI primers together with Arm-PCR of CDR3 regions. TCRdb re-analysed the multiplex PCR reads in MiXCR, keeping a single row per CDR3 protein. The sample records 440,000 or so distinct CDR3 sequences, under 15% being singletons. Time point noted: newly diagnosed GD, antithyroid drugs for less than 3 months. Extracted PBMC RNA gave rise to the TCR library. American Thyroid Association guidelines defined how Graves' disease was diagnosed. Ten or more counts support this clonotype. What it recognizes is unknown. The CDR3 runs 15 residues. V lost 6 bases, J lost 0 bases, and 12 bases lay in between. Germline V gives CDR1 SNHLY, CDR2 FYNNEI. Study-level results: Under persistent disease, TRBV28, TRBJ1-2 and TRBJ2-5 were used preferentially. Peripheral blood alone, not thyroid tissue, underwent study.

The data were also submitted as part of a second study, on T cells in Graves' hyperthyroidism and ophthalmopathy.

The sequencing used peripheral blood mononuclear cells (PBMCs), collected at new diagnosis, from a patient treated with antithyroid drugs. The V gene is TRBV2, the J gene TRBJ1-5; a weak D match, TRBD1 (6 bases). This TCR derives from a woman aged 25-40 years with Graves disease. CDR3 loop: CASSPGGYSNQPQHF. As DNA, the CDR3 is TGTGCCAGCAGCCCCGGGGGCTATAGCAATCAGCCCCAGCATTTT.